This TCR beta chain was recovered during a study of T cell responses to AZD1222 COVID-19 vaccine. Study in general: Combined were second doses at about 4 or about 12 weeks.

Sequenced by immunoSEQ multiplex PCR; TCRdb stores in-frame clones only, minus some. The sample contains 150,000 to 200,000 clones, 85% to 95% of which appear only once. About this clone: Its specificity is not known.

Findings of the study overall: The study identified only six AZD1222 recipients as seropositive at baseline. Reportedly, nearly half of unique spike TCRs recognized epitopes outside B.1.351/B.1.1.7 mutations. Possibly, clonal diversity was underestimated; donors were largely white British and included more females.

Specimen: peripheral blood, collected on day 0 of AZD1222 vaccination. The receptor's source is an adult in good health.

The CDR3 nucleotides are TGTGCCAGTAGTATTATTCCGGACGCAACTAATGAAAAACTGTTTTTT. It specifies CASSIIPDATNEKLFF. The chain carries TRBV19 and TRBJ1-4; D is uncertain. The CDR3 loop spans 16 amino acids. Per the germline V gene, CDR1 is LNHDA and CDR2 is SQIVND (reference sequence). Trimming cost V 3 bases and J 0 bases, with 11 bases left between them.